This T cell receptor (beta chain) is drawn from a study of identical twins. MiXCR, applied by TCRdb to the 5' RACE reads, yields one record per CDR3 protein. The sample carries approximately 690,000 distinct CDR3 sequences, around 6% recorded once. This clonotype turned up a few times. The antigen remains unidentified. Study-wide findings and caveats: Invariant T cells like MAIT and iNKT could partly confound the zero-insertion analyses.

All donors comprised healthy Caucasians. The sequencing sample was made of naive T cells sorted from blood. This TCR came from a man aged 18 to 30 in good health.

The CDR3 coding sequence is TGTGCCAGCGGGCTTAGCGGCCTCCAAGAGACCCAGTACTTC. Encoded protein: CASGLSGLQETQYF. J is TRBJ2-5 and V is TRBV27, with TRBD2 as a possible D gene (6 bases). Trimming stripped 8 bases from V and 1 base from J, with 14 bases between. Germline assignment: CDR1 MNHEY and CDR2 SMNVEV (reference sequence). The CDR3 length is 14 residues.